Listed here are 27 T cell receptor beta chains from one sample, sequenced in a study of blood T cell repertoires in COVID-19. Generated by immunoSEQ multiplex PCR, the TCRdb table keeps only in-frame clones and is missing some. The sample consists of about 100,000 clones, 80% of them appearing once. The source material was peripheral blood. The receptors come from a man aged 65-85 years with active or convalescent COVID-19.

The chain couples TRBV27 to TRBJ1-4, with D possibly matching TRBD1 (6 bases). This CDR3 contains 15 residues. Per germline, CDR1 MNHEY and CDR2 SMNVEV (reference sequence). Trimming removed 2 bases from V and 8 bases from J, with 15 bases in between. In nucleotides, the CDR3 is TGTGCCAGCAGTTTAAGGGGGGGCGCAGGCGAAAAACTGTTTTTT. It specifies CASSLRGGAGEKLFF. The full variable domain, with the rest looked up from reference TRBV27 and TRBJ1-4, is EAQVTQNPRYLITVTGKKLTVTCSQNMNHEYMSWYRQDPGLGLRQIYYSMNVEVTDKGDVPEGYKVSRKEKRNFPLILESPSPNQTSLYFCASSLRGGAGEKLFFGSGTQLSVL.

The chain joins TRBV14 to TRBJ1-2, with D perhaps TRBD1 (6 bases). V gave up 4 bases and J gave up 0 bases, with 9 bases separating them. This CDR3 region has 14 residues. Germline CDR1 is SGHDN and CDR2 is FVKESK. The CDR3 protein is CASSPGVANYGYTF. CDR3 DNA sequence: TGTGCCAGCAGCCCAGGGGTGGCTAACTATGGCTACACCTTC. Combining the CDR3 with reference TRBV14 and TRBJ1-2 gives the whole variable domain EAGVTQFPSHSVIEKGQTVTLRCDPISGHDNLYWYRRVMGKEIKFLLHFVKESKQDESGMPNNRFLAERTGGTYSTLKVQPAELEDSGVYFCASSPGVANYGYTFGSGTRLTVV.

This chain connects TRBV19 to TRBJ2-3, with TRBD2 identical over 9 bases. The germline V gene encodes CDR1 LNHDA and CDR2 SQIVND (reference sequence). V shed 4 bases, J shed 4 bases, and the junction held 6 bases outside the gene matches. CDR3 length: 15 amino acids. The CDR3 DNA reads as TGTGCCAGTAGTACCTCAAGGACTAGCGCAGATACGCAGTATTTT. Translation gives CASSTSRTSADTQYF.

This chain links TRBV7-2 with TRBJ2-3, with 10 bases aligning to TRBD2. Germline assignment: CDR1 SGHTA and CDR2 FQGNSA. This CDR3 is 18 amino acids long. V was clipped by 4 bases and J by 3 bases; unmatched bases: 13. For the CDR3, the DNA is TGTGCCAGCAGCTCCCCCCCGTCTAGCGGGGGCAAGACAGATACGCAGTATTTT. This encodes CASSSPPSSGGKTDTQYF.

J is TRBJ1-2 and V is TRBV3-1 (or the pseudogene TRBV3-2); D is perhaps TRBD1 (6 bases). The germline V and J ends were trimmed by 6 bases and 7 bases, with 9 bases remaining between them. Per germline, CDR1 LGHDT and CDR2 YNNKEL (reference sequence). The CDR3 runs to 11 residues. Here the CDR3 DNA reads TGTGCCAGCAGAGGGGGGGGTGGCTACACCTTC. Encoded protein: CASRGGGGYTF.

The chain is built from TRBV29-1 and TRBJ1-2; D uncertain. CDR3 length: 14 amino acids. The germline V and J ends were trimmed by 2 bases and 0 bases, with 10 bases remaining between them. Germline lookup yields CDR1 SQVTM and CDR2 ANQGSEA. The CDR3 reads CSVEQHEPNYGYTF. In nucleotides, the CDR3 is TGCAGCGTTGAACAACATGAACCTAACTATGGCTACACCTTC.

The J gene is TRBJ1-2, the V gene TRBV15; tentative D call: TRBD1 (5 bases). The V and J ends lost 3 bases and 5 bases respectively, with 13 bases between them. The CDR3 is 14 residues long. Germline V lookup: CDR1 LNHNV, CDR2 YYDKDF (reference sequence). DNA for the CDR3: TGTGCCACCAGCAGGGACAAGAGATTGTATGGCTACACCTTC. Residues: CATSRDKRLYGYTF.

This chain links TRBV5-8 with TRBJ2-7, with 7 positions matching TRBD1. There are 14 residues in the CDR3. The J segment lost 4 bases and the V segment lost 2 bases, leaving 6 bases of the junction unmatched. Germline V CDR1 and CDR2: SGHTS, YDEGEE. As DNA, the CDR3 is TGTGCCAGCAGCTTCCGGGACAGCACTTACGAGCAGTACTTC. Translating it yields CASSFRDSTYEQYF.

The chain combines TRBV28 with TRBJ2-3, with a possible D match to TRBD2 (6 bases). Germline CDR1 MDHEN, CDR2 SYDVKM. The CDR3 covers 14 residues. The V end was cut by 3 bases, the J end by 6 bases, with 13 bases between. CDR3 DNA sequence: TGTGCCAGCAGTTTGAGCACTGGGGGGGATACGCAGTATTTT. Amino acid sequence: CASSLSTGGDTQYF.

This clone has a single count. V and J are TRBV3-1 (or the pseudogene TRBV3-2) and TRBJ1-4; D perhaps matches TRBD1 (6 bases). Germline values: CDR1 LGHDT, CDR2 YNNKEL (reference sequence). V lost 4 bases, J lost 4 bases, and 10 bases lay in between. CDR3 length: 14 amino acids. Here the CDR3 DNA reads TGTGCCAGCAGCCTGACAGGAGATAATGAAAAACTGTTTTTT. Translating gives CASSLTGDNEKLFF.

The gene calls are TRBV30 and TRBJ1-1; D possibly corresponds to TRBD1 (5 bases). The germline V gene encodes CDR1 GTSNPN and CDR2 SVGIG (reference sequence). The CDR3 has 13 amino acids. The V end was cut by 2 bases, the J end by 11 bases, with 18 bases between. The CDR3, as DNA: TGTGCCTGGAGTACGGGGGGGGATCTACGGGCTTTCTTT. Amino acids: CAWSTGGDLRAFF. The variable domain in full, with the rest retrieved from reference TRBV30 and TRBJ1-1, is SQTIHQWPATLVQPVGSPLSLECTVEGTSNPNLYWYRQAAGRGLQLLFYSVGIGQISSEVPQNLSASRPQDRQFILSSKKLLLSDSGFYLCAWSTGGDLRAFFGQGTRLTVV.

The chain joins TRBV12-2 to TRBJ1-2; the listed D gene, TRBD1, was not tested against the DNA. TRBV12-2 is shown as a pseudogene. This CDR3 comprises 16 residues. The CDR3 spells CASRLRGTPPRYGYTF. For the CDR3, the DNA is TGTGCAAGTCGCTTAAGGGGAACCCCACCCCGCTATGGCTACACCTTC.

This chain links TRBV30 with TRBJ1-1, with 9 nucleotides matching TRBD1. This CDR3 region has 15 residues. Germline CDR1 and CDR2: GTSNPN and SVGIG (reference sequence). V gave up 5 bases and J gave up 5 bases; unmatched junction bases: 12. The chain's CDR3 is CAWGQGLGRWTEAFF. The DNA for the CDR3 is TGTGCCTGGGGACAGGGGCTCGGACGCTGGACTGAAGCTTTCTTT.

This clone is a singleton in its sample. The rearrangement links TRBV7-2 to TRBJ2-7; 12 bases match TRBD1. The V and J ends lost 4 bases and 12 bases, in that order; junction bases with no gene match: 10. Germline CDR1 SGHTA, CDR2 FQGNSA. The CDR3 loop spans 14 amino acids. In nucleotides, the CDR3 is TGTGCCAGCAGCTGGGGGACAGGGGGCCGAGGTTCGTACTTC. Translation gives CASSWGTGGRGSYF.

This clone is a singleton in its sample. J is TRBJ1-4 and V is TRBV27, with a tentative D call TRBD1 (5 bases). Between the trimmed V and J ends, which lost 4 bases and 10 bases, there was a span of 16 bases. This CDR3 is 14 amino acids long. Germline CDR1 is MNHEY and CDR2 is SMNVEV (reference sequence). The CDR3 nucleotides read TGTGCCAGCAGTTCGACAGCGTTTCGAGGAAAACTGTTTTTT. Amino acid sequence: CASSSTAFRGKLFF.

The CDR3 DNA follows: TGTGCCAGTAGTCCGGATGGCTACACCTTC. This sequence encodes CASSPDGYTF. The chain combines TRBV19 with TRBJ1-2; no clear D gene. With 5 bases removed from V and 6 bases from J, the gap between germline ends came to 4 bases. This CDR3 spans 10 amino acids. Germline V gives CDR1 LNHDA, CDR2 SQIVND (reference sequence). Supplemented by reference TRBV19 and TRBJ1-2, the full variable domain reads DGGITQSPKYLFRKEGQNVTLSCEQNLNHDAMYWYRQDPGQGLRLIYYSQIVNDFQKGDIAEGYSVSREKKESFPLTVTSAQKNPTAFYLCASSPDGYTFGSGTRLTVV.

The rearrangement links TRBV2 to TRBJ2-7; possibly TRBD1 for D (5 bases). The V gene's germline CDR1 is SNHLY and CDR2 FYNNEI. The CDR3 extends over 14 amino acids. V was shortened by 4 bases and J by 0 bases, with 10 bases between the two germline ends. The CDR3 loop is CASSGGYTSYEQYF. The CDR3 bases are TGTGCCAGCAGTGGGGGCTATACCTCCTACGAGCAGTACTTC.

The chain carries TRBV28 and TRBJ2-1, with D maybe TRBD2 (6 bases). The CDR3 extends over 17 amino acids. Deletions cut 6 bases from V and 6 bases from J, with 24 bases between. CDR1 is MDHEN, CDR2 SYDVKM, per germline. The CDR3 sequence: CASSRAHLARAGNEQFF. Written as DNA, the CDR3 is TGTGCCAGCAGCAGAGCCCACCTAGCGAGGGCGGGCAATGAGCAGTTCTTC.

The chain joins TRBV28 to TRBJ1-2; D call uncertain. Trimming left V 6 bases short and J 4 bases short, with 9 bases between. The CDR3 has 12 amino acids. The germline V gene encodes CDR1 MDHEN and CDR2 SYDVKM. The CDR3 is CASRTGSYGYTF. Written as DNA, the CDR3 is TGTGCCAGCAGGACCGGGTCCTATGGCTACACCTTC.

The chain joins TRBV3-1 (or the pseudogene TRBV3-2) to TRBJ2-1; 10 bases fit TRBD1. From germline, CDR1 is LGHDT and CDR2 YNNKEL (reference sequence). This CDR3 comprises 15 residues. Trimming cost V 1 base and J 3 bases; bases outside gene matches: 0. The CDR3: CASSQGTGGYNEQFF. The CDR3 nucleotides are TGTGCCAGCAGCCAAGGGACAGGGGGCTACAATGAGCAGTTCTTC.

There are a few counts of this clone. This rearrangement joins TRBV18 to TRBJ2-5; 7 bases are shared with TRBD2. The CDR3 runs 15 residues. V gave up 3 bases and J gave up 4 bases; unmatched junction bases: 8. Germline V gene lookup returns CDR1 KGHSH and CDR2 LQKENI. This CDR3 is CASSPVPAGRETQYF. DNA of the CDR3: TGTGCCAGCTCACCGGTTCCAGCGGGGCGAGAGACCCAGTACTTC. Variable domain in full (rest from reference TRBV18 and TRBJ2-5): NAGVMQNPRHLVRRRGQEARLRCSPMKGHSHVYWYRQLPEEGLKFMVYLQKENIIDESGMPKERFSAEFPKEGPSILRIQQVVRGDSAAYFCASSPVPAGRETQYFGPGTRLLVL.

The V call is TRBV5-6, the J call TRBJ2-1; TRBD2 might be the D (6 bases). Germline V CDR1 and CDR2: SGHDT, YYEEEE. The CDR3 has 15 residues. Trimming took 1 base from V and 5 from J, leaving 13 bases between them. Here the CDR3 reads CASSLSGDPDNEQFF. CDR3 in DNA: TGTGCCAGCAGCTTGTCGGGAGATCCCGACAATGAGCAGTTCTTC.

The rearrangement uses TRBV2 and TRBJ2-1; the D is unclear. This CDR3 contains 15 residues. Germline CDR1 SNHLY, CDR2 FYNNEI. V lost 4 bases and J 0 bases, leaving 10 bases between the germline ends. The CDR3 coding sequence is TGTGCCAGCAGTGGAGTACCTCTCTCCTACAATGAGCAGTTCTTC. This encodes CASSGVPLSYNEQFF. Variable domain in full (rest from reference TRBV2 and TRBJ2-1): EPEVTQTPSHQVTQMGQEVILRCVPISNHLYFYWYRQILGQKVEFLVSFYNNEISEKSEIFDDQFSVERPDGSNFTLKIRSTKLEDSAMYFCASSGVPLSYNEQFFGPGTRLTVL.

The chain uses TRBV5-6 and TRBJ1-3, with D unresolved. There are 16 residues in the CDR3. CDR1 is SGHDT and CDR2 is YYEEEE in the germline V gene. V lost 2 bases and J 0 bases, leaving 12 bases between the germline ends. The CDR3 is CASSLPQVSSGNTIYF. Written as DNA, the CDR3 is TGTGCCAGCAGCTTACCCCAGGTGAGCTCTGGAAACACCATATATTTT.

J is TRBJ1-2 and V is TRBV28; unclear D gene. The CDR3 totals 12 residues. Looked up from germline, CDR1 is MDHEN and CDR2 is SYDVKM. Trimming removed 5 bases at V and 4 bases at J, with 8 bases between. CDR3: CASSPTIYGYTF. The CDR3 DNA is TGTGCCAGCAGTCCCACAATCTATGGCTACACCTTC.

This clone was recorded only once. V usage is TRBV27 and J usage is TRBJ1-4; the D is unclear. Germline CDR1 reads MNHEY; CDR2 reads SMNVEV (reference sequence). The V and J ends lost 5 bases and 0 bases respectively, with 10 bases between them. The CDR3 sequence is 15 residues long. Here the CDR3 DNA reads TGTGCCAGCAGTCTGACACTCACAACTAATGAAAAACTGTTTTTT. Translating gives CASSLTLTTNEKLFF.

V and J are TRBV5-1 and TRBJ1-4; TRBD1 matches at 7 bases. Germline V gene lookup returns CDR1 SGHRS and CDR2 YFSETQ. V lost 5 bases, J lost 7 bases, and 8 bases stayed unmatched. The CDR3 totals 14 residues. Here the CDR3 DNA reads TGCGCCAGCAGAGCTCAGGGGGTGGCTGAAAAACTGTTTTTT. Translation: CASRAQGVAEKLFF.